Following are 16 T cell receptor beta chains from one sample sequenced in a study of shared clonotypes between healthy human individuals. Repertoires were generated with immunoSEQ multiplex PCR, while TCRdb's copy carries only in-frame clones and drops some. The sample has 2 million to 2.5 million clones, about 94% seen once. The sample consisted of naive CD4+ T cells sorted from blood. Subset: CD45RA+ positively selected. These receptors all come from a man younger than 35 in good health.

The chain uses TRBV7-8 and TRBJ2-1, with 9 bases lining up with TRBD2. Germline CDR1 SGHVS, CDR2 FQNEAQ. The CDR3 spans 16 residues. V lost 1 base and J lost 6; bases outside the gene matches: 7. CDR3: CASSLVASGRFNEQFF. For the CDR3, the DNA is TGTGCCAGCAGCTTAGTAGCGAGCGGGAGGTTCAATGAGCAGTTCTTC.

This clone has only one observation. The chain employs TRBV6-6 and TRBJ1-6; D unresolved. V dropped 4 bases and J dropped 7 bases, with 14 bases sitting between them. This CDR3 is 15 amino acids long. Germline V lookup: CDR1 MNHNY, CDR2 SVGAGI (reference sequence). The CDR3 nucleotides read TGTGCCAGCAGTTCCCTAAAAAAAGGGAATTCACCCCTCCACTTT. Its translation is CASSSLKKGNSPLHF.

This sequence joins TRBV2 and TRBJ1-6, with a possible D match to TRBD1 (5 bases). V shed 3 bases and J shed 7 bases, with 10 bases lying between them. The V gene's germline CDR1 is SNHLY and CDR2 FYNNEI. This CDR3 comprises 14 residues. For the CDR3, the DNA is TGTGCCAGCAGTGAGGGACTGGGGAATTCACCCCTCCACTTT. Its translation: CASSEGLGNSPLHF.

The genes are TRBV25-1 and TRBJ2-7; unclear D gene. Looked up from germline, CDR1 is MGHDK and CDR2 is SYGVNS. Trimming shortened V by 7 bases and J by 5 bases, and 9 bases separated the two germline ends. The CDR3 totals 11 residues. CDR3 loop: CASMRLNEQYF. The CDR3 DNA is TGTGCCAGCATGAGGTTAAACGAGCAGTACTTC.

The V and J genes are TRBV11-2 and TRBJ2-5; D may be TRBD1 (5 bases). The CDR3 consists of 14 residues. With 7 bases removed from V and 1 base from J, the gap between germline ends came to 13 bases. Germline CDR1 and CDR2: SGHAT and FQNNGV. The CDR3 reads CASNDRASQETQYF. In DNA form, the CDR3 reads TGTGCCAGCAACGACAGAGCATCCCAAGAGACCCAGTACTTC.

The chain recombines TRBV7-2 with TRBJ1-1; a possible D gene is TRBD1 (5 bases). The CDR3 contains 14 residues. Trimming took 5 bases from V and 3 from J, leaving 13 bases between them. Germline V gene sequence: CDR1 SGHTA, CDR2 FQGNSA. For the CDR3, the DNA is TGTGCCAGCAGCCAAGCGGAGGGGTACACTGAAGCTTTCTTT. Protein product: CASSQAEGYTEAFF. The full variable domain, with the rest looked up from reference TRBV7-2 and TRBJ1-1, is GAGVSQSPSNKVTEKGKDVELRCDPISGHTALYWYRQSLGQGLEFLIYFQGNSAPDKSGLPSDRFSAERTGGSVSTLTIQRTQQEDSAVYLCASSQAEGYTEAFFGQGTRLTVV.

This chain links TRBV29-1 with TRBJ1-2; D remains unclear. This CDR3 is built from 12 residues. Per the germline V gene, CDR1 is SQVTM and CDR2 is ANQGSEA. Trimming removed 4 bases from V and 0 bases from J, with 6 bases in between. CDR3 sequence reads: CSVGQTNYGYTF. The CDR3 DNA sequence: TGCAGCGTTGGGCAGACTAACTATGGCTACACCTTC.

The rearrangement uses TRBV9 and TRBJ1-2; a possible D gene is TRBD1 (5 bases). This CDR3 comprises 14 residues. The V gene's germline CDR1 is SGDLS and CDR2 YYNGEE. V dropped 0 bases and J dropped 3 bases, with 9 bases sitting between them. The CDR3 reads CASSVVVRDYGYTF. In DNA, the CDR3 is TGTGCCAGCAGCGTAGTAGTCAGGGACTATGGCTACACCTTC.

The chain links TRBV18 to TRBJ1-2, with 7 nucleotides matching TRBD1. V gave up 8 bases and J gave up 7 bases; unmatched junction bases: 7. CDR1 KGHSH and CDR2 LQKENI come from the germline V gene. This CDR3 comprises 12 residues. DNA for the CDR3: TGTGCCAGCACGACCACAGGGGTTGGCTACACCTTC. Encoded protein: CASTTTGVGYTF. Complete variable domain (other parts from reference TRBV18 and TRBJ1-2): NAGVMQNPRHLVRRRGQEARLRCSPMKGHSHVYWYRQLPEEGLKFMVYLQKENIIDESGMPKERFSAEFPKEGPSILRIQQVVRGDSAAYFCASTTTGVGYTFGSGTRLTVV.

The V and J genes are TRBV27 and TRBJ2-7, with 8 positions matching TRBD1. CDR1 MNHEY and CDR2 SMNVEV come from the germline V gene (reference sequence). The CDR3 sequence is 14 residues long. V trimming: 5 bases; J trimming: 2 bases; junction bases outside the gene matches: 5. The CDR3 region is CASSPQTGAYEQYF. CDR3 nucleotides: TGTGCCAGCAGTCCTCAGACAGGGGCCTACGAGCAGTACTTC.

This clone was counted a single time. V usage is TRBV5-1 and J usage is TRBJ2-5; D is unclear. V dropped 0 bases and J dropped 5 bases, with 14 bases sitting between them. CDR1 SGHRS and CDR2 YFSETQ come from the germline V gene. This CDR3 has 15 residues. CDR3 DNA sequence: TGCGCCAGCAGCTTGGAGGGCCCCAGGTCGGAGACCCAGTACTTC. This encodes CASSLEGPRSETQYF.

CDR3: CASTGGGSRRNTIYF. CDR3 nucleotide sequence: TGTGCCAGCACGGGGGGGGGCAGTCGAAGAAACACCATATATTTT. This chain uses TRBV6-1 with TRBJ1-3; TRBD1 is a possible D gene (6 bases). The ends were cut back, 7 bases at V and 5 bases at J, with 18 bases in the middle. CDR1 and CDR2 from the germline V gene are MNHNS and SASEGT. This CDR3 is built from 15 residues.

The chain recombines TRBV13 with TRBJ2-3; D remains ambiguous. This CDR3 is 15 amino acids long. Between the trimmed V and J ends, which lost 2 bases and 0 bases, there was a span of 9 bases. Germline V CDR1 and CDR2: PRHDT, FYEKMQ (reference sequence). CDR3 in DNA: TGTGCCAGCAGCTTACAGCCAGCTAGCACAGATACGCAGTATTTT. Translating gives CASSLQPASTDTQYF.

As to this clone: The identical CDR3 is also encoded by other nucleotide sequences in the sample. The rearrangement links TRBV5-1 to TRBJ1-2, with a possible D match to TRBD1 (6 bases). Deletions cut 0 bases from V and 8 bases from J, with 11 bases between. Germline V CDR1 and CDR2: SGHRS, YFSETQ. This CDR3 has 13 amino acids. CDR3 in amino acids: CASSLGQEGGYTF. In DNA form, the CDR3 reads TGCGCCAGCAGCTTGGGACAGGAGGGAGGCTACACCTTC.

The rearrangement links TRBV4-1 to TRBJ1-6; 8 bases fit TRBD1. CDR3 length: 15 amino acids. From germline, CDR1 is MGHRA and CDR2 YSYEKL. The V and J ends lost 6 bases and 5 bases, in that order; junction bases with no gene match: 6. The CDR3 region has the DNA TGCGCCAGCAGACTCCAGGGGGCAAATAATTCACCCCTCCACTTT. As protein: CASRLQGANNSPLHF.

Points on this clone: Distinct nucleotide sequences in the sample also encode this CDR3. The V and J genes are TRBV5-1 and TRBJ2-5; D is perhaps TRBD1 or TRBD2 (7 bases each). Trimming removed 1 base at V and 2 bases at J, with 12 bases between. CDR3 length: 15 residues. From germline, CDR1 is SGHRS and CDR2 YFSETQ. The CDR3 spells CASSLREGAQETQYF. CDR3 sequence (DNA): TGCGCCAGCAGCTTGAGGGAGGGGGCGCAAGAGACCCAGTACTTC.